This TCR beta chain was observed in a study of cytotoxic CD8 clonotypes in ibrutinib-treated CLL. Study-wide context: Results showed some 25 partial and 2 complete responses; following median about 62 months, 14 remained remitted, roughly 12 advanced.

Assay: immunoSEQ multiplex PCR; the TCRdb copy retains only in-frame clones and omits some. The table lists tens of thousands of clones, 55% to 65% of them singletons. As regards this clone: Its specificity is unknown.

This CDR3 is 15 amino acids long. Germline values: CDR1 LNHDA, CDR2 SQIVND (reference sequence). V was trimmed by 1 base and J by 0 bases, leaving 8 bases between them. Study findings and constraints: Baseline clonality was higher than in age-matched healthy donors and moved in step with circulating CD8+ T-cell counts.

The rearrangement joins TRBV19 to TRBJ2-3; D remains ambiguous. The sequencing used PBMCs, collected after 24 months of ibrutinib treatment. The TCR comes from a human donor with chronic lymphocytic leukemia. CDR3: CASSIATKSTDTQYF. CDR3 coding DNA: TGTGCCAGTAGTATAGCCACTAAAAGCACAGATACGCAGTATTTT.